Listed below are T cell receptor beta chains from one sample, sequenced in a study of T cells in Graves' hyperthyroidism and ophthalmopathy. From the multiplex PCR reads, TCRdb called clonotypes with MiXCR, one entry per CDR3 protein. The sample has 500,000 to 650,000 distinct CDR3 sequences, around 15% seen once. Sequencing input: blood. The receptors derive from a woman between 40 and 55 years old with Graves' hyperthyroidism. Each CDR3 is given with its conserved first and last residue. A D gene is named only where the DNA matches it firmly. Clone size is stated in some rows and not others, as once, few, many or a class when expanded.

D: .
J: TRBJ1-2
length: 16
V: TRBV28
size: .
CDR3: CASSFSASGTNYGYTF
DNA: TGTGCCAGCAGTTTCTCCGCCTCTGGGACTAACTATGGCTACACCTTC

D: .
J: TRBJ1-1
length: 14
V: TRBV2
size: many
CDR3: CASSGGIWDTEAFF
DNA: TGTGCCAGCAGTGGAGGAATTTGGGACACTGAAGCTTTCTTT

D: .
J: TRBJ2-4
length: 17
V: TRBV7-8
size: few
CDR3: CASSLGGDFRAKNIQYF
DNA: TGTGCCAGCAGCCTAGGGGGGGACTTTCGAGCCAAAAACATTCAGTACTTC

D: .
J: TRBJ1-2
length: 14
V: TRBV7-2
size: .
CDR3: CASSKRQAPYGYTF
DNA: TGTGCCAGCAGCAAGAGACAGGCCCCTTATGGCTACACCTTC

D: .
J: TRBJ2-7
length: 13
V: TRBV4-2
size: .
CDR3: CASSQEEWDEQYF
DNA: TGTGCCAGCAGCCAAGAAGAGTGGGACGAGCAGTACTTC

D: TRBD1
J: TRBJ2-7
length: 15
V: TRBV11-2
size: many
CDR3: CASSFIGTALYEQYF
DNA: TGTGCCAGCAGCTTTATCGGGACAGCCCTCTACGAGCAGTACTTC

D: TRBD2
J: TRBJ2-7
length: 14
V: TRBV28
size: many
CDR3: CASSLPLAVYEQYF
DNA: TGTGCCAGCAGTTTACCACTAGCGGTCTACGAGCAGTACTTC

D: TRBD1
J: TRBJ1-2
length: 13
V: TRBV18
size: many
CDR3: CASSAGQGAGYTF
DNA: TGTGCCAGCTCAGCAGGACAGGGGGCAGGCTACACCTTC

D: .
J: TRBJ1-3
length: 11
V: TRBV28
size: few
CDR3: CASSSQDTIYF
DNA: TGTGCCAGCAGTTCCCAAGACACCATATATTTT

D: TRBD1
J: TRBJ2-7
length: 14
V: TRBV6-2/TRBV6-3
size: many
CDR3: CASSSGTGIYEQYF
DNA: TGTGCCAGCAGCTCCGGGACAGGGATCTACGAGCAGTACTTC

D: .
J: TRBJ2-1
length: 14
V: TRBV20-1
size: many
CDR3: CSASEPLGANEQFF
DNA: TGCAGTGCTAGTGAGCCTTTGGGGGCCAATGAGCAGTTCTTC

D: .
J: TRBJ2-2
length: 19
V: TRBV12-3/TRBV12-4
size: once
CDR3: CASSFGVGEASMNTGELFF
DNA: TGTGCCAGCAGTTTTGGTGTCGGGGAGGCCTCAATGAACACCGGGGAGCTGTTTTTT

D: TRBD1
J: TRBJ2-4
length: 17
V: TRBV7-2
size: many
CDR3: CASSLAGTGIAKNIQYF
DNA: TGTGCCAGCAGCTTAGCGGGGACAGGGATCGCCAAAAACATTCAGTACTTC

D: .
J: TRBJ2-6
length: 15
V: TRBV5-8
size: few
CDR3: CASSSYSSGANVLTF
DNA: TGTGCCAGCAGCTCGTATAGCTCTGGGGCCAACGTCCTGACTTTC

D: .
J: TRBJ2-1
length: 14
V: TRBV7-2
size: few
CDR3: CASSSPGGVNEQFF
DNA: TGTGCCAGCAGCTCCCCCGGCGGGGTGAATGAGCAGTTCTTC

D: .
J: TRBJ1-1
length: 11
V: TRBV20-1
size: .
CDR3: CSTLMGTEAFF
DNA: TGCAGTACTCTGATGGGAACTGAAGCTTTCTTT

D: .
J: TRBJ1-4
length: 17
V: TRBV6-6
size: once
CDR3: CASNYSGTGWTNEKLFF
DNA: TGTGCCAGCAATTACTCGGGTACAGGGTGGACTAATGAAAAACTGTTTTTT

D: .
J: TRBJ2-3
length: 12
V: TRBV5-1
size: many
CDR3: CASSSDTNTQYF
DNA: TGCGCCAGCAGCTCGGACACCAATACGCAGTATTTT

D: .
J: TRBJ1-4
length: 13
V: TRBV30
size: few
CDR3: CAWSVTVAEKLFF
DNA: TGTGCCTGGAGTGTTACAGTGGCCGAAAAACTGTTTTTT

D: TRBD2
J: TRBJ2-7
length: 13
V: TRBV12-3/TRBV12-4
size: many
CDR3: CASSMAGDGEQYF
DNA: TGTGCCAGCAGTATGGCGGGAGATGGCGAGCAGTACTTC

D: TRBD2
J: TRBJ2-7
length: 16
V: TRBV20-1
size: .
CDR3: CSARGAGGRMSYEQYF
DNA: TGCAGTGCTAGGGGTGCGGGAGGTCGGATGTCCTACGAGCAGTACTTC

D: .
J: TRBJ2-7
length: 14
V: TRBV28
size: many
CDR3: CASSAAAVHYEQYF
DNA: TGTGCCAGCAGCGCCGCGGCAGTTCACTACGAGCAGTACTTC

D: TRBD2
J: TRBJ2-5
length: 15
V: TRBV20-1
size: .
CDR3: CSAGTSGQLLETQYF
DNA: TGCAGTGCTGGGACTAGCGGTCAATTGTTAGAGACCCAGTACTTC

D: TRBD1
J: TRBJ1-2
length: 13
V: TRBV3-1
size: .
CDR3: CASSPSLGGGYTF
DNA: TGTGCCAGCAGCCCGTCACTAGGGGGCGGCTACACCTTC

D: .
J: TRBJ1-1
length: 14
V: TRBV20-1
size: .
CDR3: CSATYREYRTEAFF
DNA: TGCAGTGCTACCTACCGAGAATATCGCACTGAAGCTTTCTTT

D: .
J: TRBJ2-1
length: 15
V: TRBV20-1
size: few
CDR3: CSARVGAGAGNEQFF
DNA: TGCAGTGCTAGAGTGGGGGCAGGGGCGGGCAATGAGCAGTTCTTC

D: TRBD2
J: TRBJ2-5
length: 15
V: TRBV28
size: many
CDR3: CASSLAGGPYETQYF
DNA: TGTGCCAGCAGTTTAGCGGGAGGGCCTTATGAGACCCAGTACTTC

D: .
J: TRBJ1-4
length: 14
V: TRBV7-2
size: many
CDR3: CASSLLGGGEKLFF
DNA: TGTGCCAGCAGCCTCTTGGGGGGAGGTGAAAAACTGTTTTTT

D: .
J: TRBJ2-1
length: 15
V: TRBV30
size: many
CDR3: CAWSNREASYNEQFF
DNA: TGTGCCTGGAGTAACAGGGAGGCATCGTACAATGAGCAGTTCTTC

D: TRBD2
J: TRBJ2-1
length: 16
V: TRBV27
size: many
CDR3: CASRGGTSGRINEQFF
DNA: TGTGCCAGCCGGGGGGGGACTAGCGGGAGGATCAATGAGCAGTTCTTC

D: .
J: TRBJ2-1
length: 17
V: TRBV5-4
size: .
CDR3: CASSSYPDAGRYNEQFF
DNA: TGTGCCAGCAGCTCCTACCCTGACGCCGGCCGATACAATGAGCAGTTCTTC

D: TRBD2
J: TRBJ2-1
length: 15
V: TRBV4-1
size: many
CDR3: CASSQRSGDYNEQFF
DNA: TGCGCCAGCAGCCAGAGGAGCGGGGATTACAATGAGCAGTTCTTC